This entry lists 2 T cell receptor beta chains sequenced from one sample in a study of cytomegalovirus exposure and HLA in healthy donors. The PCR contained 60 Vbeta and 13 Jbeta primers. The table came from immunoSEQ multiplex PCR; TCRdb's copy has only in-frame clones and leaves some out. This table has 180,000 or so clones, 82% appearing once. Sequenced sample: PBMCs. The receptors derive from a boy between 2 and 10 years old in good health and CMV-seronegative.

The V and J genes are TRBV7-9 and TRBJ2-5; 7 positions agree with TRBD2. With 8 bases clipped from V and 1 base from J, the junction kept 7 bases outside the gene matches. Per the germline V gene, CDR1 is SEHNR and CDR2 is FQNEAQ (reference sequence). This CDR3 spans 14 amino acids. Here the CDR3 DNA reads TGTGCCAGCTTTCTGACGGGGGGCCAAGAGACCCAGTACTTC. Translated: CASFLTGGQETQYF.

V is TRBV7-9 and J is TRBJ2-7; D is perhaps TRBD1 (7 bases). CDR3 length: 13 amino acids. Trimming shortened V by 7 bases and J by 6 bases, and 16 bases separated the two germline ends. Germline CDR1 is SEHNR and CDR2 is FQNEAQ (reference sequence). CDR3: CASTQGGFREQYF. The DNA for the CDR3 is TGTGCCAGCACGCAGGGGGGTTTTCGCGAGCAGTACTTC.